This is a list of T cell receptor beta chains from one sample in a study of T cells in Graves' hyperthyroidism and ophthalmopathy. One entry per CDR3 protein, called by TCRdb with MiXCR from the multiplex PCR reads. The table records around 400,000 distinct CDR3 sequences, approximately 14% of them present only once. Sequencing was done on a sample of blood. These receptors were obtained from an older woman with Graves' ophthalmopathy. CDR3s leave out the opening cysteine and the closing phenylalanine or tryptophan.

V gene	CDR3 length	CDR3 protein
TRBV5-1	12	ASNRGEGYNEQF
TRBV7-9	15	ASSPSRTSGLTGELF
TRBV5-1	13	ASSLVGRGTGELF
TRBV19	15	ASSFSPARQNTGELF
TRBV20-1	15	SADRIPGTGYYNEQF
TRBV10-3	10	AISDGYNEQF
TRBV12-3/TRBV12-4	13	ASSHRGRENYEQF
TRBV20-1	11	SAGGLAGYEQY
TRBV12-3/TRBV12-4	12	ASSFRTGNYGYT
TRBV5-1	11	ASSLRSPYEQY
TRBV7-9	12	ASSVGRGQDTQY
TRBV2	12	ASRGQMNTGELF
TRBV14	12	ASSLQANTGELF
TRBV7-3	13	ASSLDSGTRSEQF
TRBV20-1	10	SASYRTYEQY
TRBV6-9	14	ASSYLWRGPSYEQY
TRBV6-1	14	ASSEEVRSYNSPLH
TRBV27	10	ASRTGEGKLF
TRBV27	14	ASSLSGTASTDTQY
TRBV18	13	ASSPGRDSGNTIY
TRBV2	10	ASRTENYGYT
TRBV2	13	ASSEGTGISSPLH
TRBV10-3	12	AIRGGLAGVEQY
TRBV3-1	13	ASSQDSRGTHEQY
TRBV9	16	ASSVEPHRRGSTDTQY
TRBV19	13	ASSIAAPGKNIQY
TRBV5-1	11	ASSLGAETEAF
TRBV12-3/TRBV12-4	12	ASSFNSGSHEQF
TRBV19	15	ASSLGLAGAQSDTQY
TRBV28	11	ASSLLGAQPQH
TRBV28	13	ASRSISGSSGEQY
TRBV28	11	ALQRTGYYGYT
TRBV19	13	ASSYSGRVQETQY
TRBV11-2	14	ASSFGLAGGIDEQY
TRBV19	12	ASRGLAPQYEQF
TRBV6-1	14	ATSPIAGLSSYEQY
TRBV27	13	ASSLTWQADQPQH
TRBV28	13	ASSFGGTPDIEQY
TRBV18	10	ASSPGGAEQY
TRBV28	15	ASSFSRIQLPAEKLF
TRBV20-1	16	SALPRYSGRPPSYEQY
TRBV5-5	11	ASSLAENSPLH
TRBV19	14	ASSTRLAGGYNEQF
TRBV24-1	17	ATSDSDPPEGAPTDTQY
TRBV12-5	14	ASGPRSLLSTGELF
TRBV7-3	13	ASAVASGRVYEQY
TRBV3-1	12	ASSQGAGRGKLF
TRBV6-1	13	ASSFTGTGTYEQY
TRBV12-3/TRBV12-4	13	ASSLAGGFYNEQF